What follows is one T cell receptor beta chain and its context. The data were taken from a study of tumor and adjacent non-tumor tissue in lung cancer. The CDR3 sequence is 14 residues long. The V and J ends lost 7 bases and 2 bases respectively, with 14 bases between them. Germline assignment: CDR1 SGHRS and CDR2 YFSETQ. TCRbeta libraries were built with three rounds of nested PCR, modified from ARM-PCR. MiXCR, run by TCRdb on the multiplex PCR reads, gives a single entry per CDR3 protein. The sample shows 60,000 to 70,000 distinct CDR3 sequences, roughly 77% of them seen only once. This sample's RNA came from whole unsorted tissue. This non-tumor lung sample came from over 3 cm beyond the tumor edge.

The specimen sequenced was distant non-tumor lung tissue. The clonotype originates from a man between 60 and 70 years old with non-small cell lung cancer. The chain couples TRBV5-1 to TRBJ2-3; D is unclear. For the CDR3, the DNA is TGCGCCAGCGGTTTGTCCCTACTCACAGATACGCAGTATTTT. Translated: CASGLSLLTDTQYF.